Listed below are T cell receptor beta chains from one sample, sequenced in a study of blood T cells in healthy people across ages. TCRdb re-analysed the 5' RACE reads in MiXCR, keeping a single row per CDR3 protein. Of 780,000 or so distinct CDR3 sequences listed, roughly 50% were seen once; the top ten hold about 42%. The sequencing sample was made of blood. Receptors were obtained from a man older than 75 in good health. The CDR3 runs from the conserved cysteine through the conserved F or W. The order of the fields is V gene, clone size, D gene, J gene, CDR3 DNA, CDR3 protein. A D gene is named only where the DNA matches it firmly. The size of a clone is reported for some rows only, either as once, few or many, or as a class for expanded clones.

>TRBV9|NA|NA|TRBJ1-4
TGTGCCAGCAGCGGATTAGGGGGGCGACGACTGTTTTTT
CASSGLGGRRLFF
>TRBV5-1|NA|TRBD2|TRBJ2-1
TGCGCCAGCTGCAAGCGGGGGGTCTCCTACAATGAGCAGTTCTTC
CASCKRGVSYNEQFF
>TRBV11-2|NA|TRBD2|TRBJ2-1
TGTGCCAGCAGCACCGGGGGTCGGGGGCTCGCGGTTACTAGCGGGCGGAGCTCCTACAATGAGCAGTTCTTC
CASSTGGRGLAVTSGRSSYNEQFF
>TRBV13|NA|NA|TRBJ2-7
TGTGCCAGCAGCGCCAACCAAATCGGAGGGGGCGAGCAGTACTTC
CASSANQIGGGEQYF
>TRBV7-9|NA|NA|TRBJ2-1
TGTGCCAGCAGCGTTCGTGGGGAGAACTTGAGGAATGAGCAGTTCTTC
CASSVRGENLRNEQFF
>TRBV7-2|NA|TRBD2|TRBJ2-1
TGTGCCAGCAGCTTCTTCACTAGCGGGACCTACAATGAGCAGTTCTTC
CASSFFTSGTYNEQFF
>TRBV10-3|NA|TRBD2|TRBJ2-1
TGTGCCACTATGACTAGCGGGAGGGCCAAGTTCTTC
CATMTSGRAKFF
>TRBV7-2|few|NA|TRBJ2-7
TGTGCCAGCAGCTTAGGAACCCCGAGGGACGAGCAGTACTTC
CASSLGTPRDEQYF
>TRBV29-1|few|TRBD1|TRBJ2-4
TGCAGCGTTGAAGGACAGGGGGTTAACATTCAGTACTTC
CSVEGQGVNIQYF
>TRBV6-6|NA|TRBD1|TRBJ1-1
TGTGCCAGCAGGTCAGGACAGGGGTCGGCTGAAGCTTTCTTT
CASRSGQGSAEAFF
>TRBV11-2|NA|TRBD1|TRBJ2-7
TGTGCCAGTAACATTGAACAGGGGGCCGACGAGCAGTACTTC
CASNIEQGADEQYF
>TRBV7-2|few|TRBD2|TRBJ2-7
TGTGCCAGCAGGTGGGGACTAGCGGCCTACGAGCAGTACTTC
CASRWGLAAYEQYF
>TRBV7-2|many|NA|TRBJ2-1
TGTGCCAGCAGCTTAGGGGGCAGCGTGAATGAGCAGTTCTTC
CASSLGGSVNEQFF
>TRBV7-9|few|NA|TRBJ2-7
TGTGCCAGCAGCCTAATTTGGAACGAGCAGTACTTC
CASSLIWNEQYF
>TRBV11-2|NA|NA|TRBJ1-2
TGTGCCAGCAGCCTACAGAGGGACGGAGCCTTGAGGATGATTGGCTACACCTTC
CASSLQRDGALRMIGYTF
>TRBV20-1|NA|TRBD1|TRBJ1-6
TGCAGTGCCCCCTTCGCGGGACAGGGGGCAGATAATTCACCCCTCCACTTT
CSAPFAGQGADNSPLHF
>TRBV2|NA|NA|TRBJ2-6
TGTGCCAGCAGAAGTGGACAGGGGGCCAACGTCCTGACTTTC
CASRSGQGANVLTF
>TRBV25-1|NA|NA|TRBJ1-2
TGTGCCAGCACGGCGACTCACTATGGCTACACCTTC
CASTATHYGYTF
>TRBV5-1|NA|NA|TRBJ2-1
TGCGCCAGCAGCTCCCTAGGAGGGAAAACGGGGAGTGAGCAGTTCTTC
CASSSLGGKTGSEQFF
>TRBV13|NA|NA|TRBJ1-2
TGTGCCGGTACCCGACAGAACTATGGCTACACCTTC
CAGTRQNYGYTF
>TRBV9|NA|NA|TRBJ2-5
TGTGCCAGCAGCGTAGCAGGGAGCGTGGCTAAGCAGTACTTC
CASSVAGSVAKQYF
>TRBV25-1|NA|TRBD2|TRBJ2-3
TGTGCCAGCAGTGATCTAGCGGGAGGGCACAGATACGCGTATTTT
CASSDLAGGHRYAYF
>TRBV29-1|NA|NA|TRBJ1-1
TGCAGCGTTGAAGGACGCCTGAACACTGAAGCTTTCTTT
CSVEGRLNTEAFF
>TRBV10-3|NA|NA|TRBJ1-1
TGTGCCATCAGGCTTACCCTTTTTGGGGAAGCTTTCTTT
CAIRLTLFGEAFF
>TRBV6-1|NA|NA|TRBJ2-5
TGTGCCAGCAGTGGCGGAGGGGGGGAAGAGACCCAGTACTTC
CASSGGGGEETQYF
>TRBV7-8|NA|TRBD1|TRBJ2-5
TGTGCCAGCAGCTTCCGGGACAGGGGGCCTGAGACCCAGTACTTC
CASSFRDRGPETQYF
>TRBV20-1|few|NA|TRBJ2-7
TGCAGTGCTACCCGAGGGTTCTCTAGCTCCTACGAGCAGTACTTC
CSATRGFSSSYEQYF
>TRBV20-1|NA|TRBD2|TRBJ2-1
TGCAGTGTCCAAGTGAGGGTAGCGGGAGCGGGCTACAATGAGCAGTTCTTC
CSVQVRVAGAGYNEQFF
>TRBV5-1|NA|NA|TRBJ2-1
TGCGCCAGCAGTCGGGCGGGGGCTGACGGTGAGCAGTTCTTC
CASSRAGADGEQFF
>TRBV10-1|NA|TRBD2|TRBJ2-7
TGCGCCAGCAGTGGTGGACTAGCGGGAACCTACGAGCAGTACTTC
CASSGGLAGTYEQYF
>TRBV6-2/TRBV6-3|NA|NA|TRBJ1-2
TGTGCCAGCGGGGGACACCCCTTACGAGATGGCTACACCTTC
CASGGHPLRDGYTF
>TRBV24-1|NA|NA|TRBJ1-2
TGTGCCACCAGTGATAGTAGGGAAAACTATGGCTACACCTTC
CATSDSRENYGYTF
>TRBV6-2/TRBV6-3|few|NA|TRBJ1-2
TGTGCCAGCAGTAGGGCCGTCGACGGGGGCTACACCTTC
CASSRAVDGGYTF
>TRBV12-3/TRBV12-4|NA|NA|TRBJ2-7
TGTGCCAGCAGGTCCGGGTTCCAGTCCTACGAGCAGTACTTC
CASRSGFQSYEQYF
>TRBV20-1|NA|NA|TRBJ1-5
TGCAGTGCTAGAGGCGTTTTCAATCAGCCCCAGCATTTT
CSARGVFNQPQHF
>TRBV5-1|NA|TRBD1|TRBJ2-5
TGCGCCAGCAGAATGCCTAAGGGACAGGGGACTGTTGAGACCCAGTGCTTC
CASRMPKGQGTVETQCF
>TRBV12-3/TRBV12-4|few|NA|TRBJ1-5
TGTGCCAGCAGCCCCGAGACGGTATTGAATCAGCCCCAGCATTTT
CASSPETVLNQPQHF
>TRBV24-1|NA|NA|TRBJ2-1
TGTGTCACCAGTGATAGGGGTCCCTACAATGAGCAGTTCTTC
CVTSDRGPYNEQFF
>TRBV6-1|few|NA|TRBJ2-1
TGTGCCAGCACGGGACCTCCGCGATTGTACAATGAGCAGTTCTTC
CASTGPPRLYNEQFF
>TRBV20-1|NA|NA|TRBJ2-3
TGCAGTGCTGGGGGTTTAGCAGATACGCAGTATTTT
CSAGGLADTQYF
>TRBV21-1|NA|NA|TRBJ1-5
TGTGCCAGCAGTGAAACGGGAAGGGGGCGCAAACAGCCCCAGCATTTT
CASSETGRGRKQPQHF
>TRBV6-1|NA|TRBD1|TRBJ2-6
TGTGCCAGCAGTCCCGGGACAGGGAAAAGCTCTGGGGCCAACGTCCTGACTTTC
CASSPGTGKSSGANVLTF
>TRBV2|NA|TRBD2|TRBJ2-5
TGTGCCAGCTGGATAGCGGGAGAGACCCAGTACTTC
CASWIAGETQYF
>TRBV6-1|NA|NA|TRBJ1-6
TGTGCCAGCAGTGACAGGGCCGTGACACCCCTCCACTTT
CASSDRAVTPLHF
>TRBV29-1|NA|TRBD2|TRBJ2-1
TGCAGCACTGGGACTACGGATGAGCAGTTCTTC
CSTGTTDEQFF
>TRBV28|once|TRBD2|TRBJ2-1
TGTGCCAGCAGTCCAGGGACTAGTCTTAATGAGCAGTTCTTC
CASSPGTSLNEQFF
>TRBV4-2|many|NA|TRBJ1-4
TGTGCCAGCAGCCAAGAAAGCCAGGGAAACGAAAAACTGTTTTTT
CASSQESQGNEKLFF
>TRBV12-3/TRBV12-4|NA|TRBD1|TRBJ1-4
TGTGCCAGCCGGTCCCAGGGGGCAACTAATGAAAAACTGTTTTTT
CASRSQGATNEKLFF
>TRBV29-1|many|NA|TRBJ2-4
TGCAGCGTTGAAACAGCCAAAAACATTCAGTACTTC
CSVETAKNIQYF
>TRBV6-1|NA|NA|TRBJ2-7
TGTGCCAGCAGTGATTTCAGTAGTGAGTACTTC
CASSDFSSEYF
>TRBV18|few|NA|TRBJ1-1
TGTGCCAGCTCCCCCGGGACGAACACTGAAGCTTTCTTT
CASSPGTNTEAFF
>TRBV6-5|NA|NA|TRBJ2-7
TGTGCCAGCGGACTCCCCGTTTCCTACGAGCAGTACTTC
CASGLPVSYEQYF
>TRBV14|NA|NA|TRBJ2-4
TGTGCCAGCAGCCAAGAAGGGCAGGGTGCCAAAAACATTCAGTACTTC
CASSQEGQGAKNIQYF
>TRBV29-1|many|TRBD1|TRBJ2-7
TGCAGCGTGTGTCGGGACAGCGACGAGCAGTACTTC
CSVCRDSDEQYF
>TRBV24-1|NA|NA|TRBJ2-7
TGTGCCACCAGTGATCCATCTATCGATGAGCAGTACTTC
CATSDPSIDEQYF
>TRBV10-3|NA|NA|TRBJ2-3
TGTGCCATCAGTGAGTCGGGGCGATGCGCGTATTTT
CAISESGRCAYF